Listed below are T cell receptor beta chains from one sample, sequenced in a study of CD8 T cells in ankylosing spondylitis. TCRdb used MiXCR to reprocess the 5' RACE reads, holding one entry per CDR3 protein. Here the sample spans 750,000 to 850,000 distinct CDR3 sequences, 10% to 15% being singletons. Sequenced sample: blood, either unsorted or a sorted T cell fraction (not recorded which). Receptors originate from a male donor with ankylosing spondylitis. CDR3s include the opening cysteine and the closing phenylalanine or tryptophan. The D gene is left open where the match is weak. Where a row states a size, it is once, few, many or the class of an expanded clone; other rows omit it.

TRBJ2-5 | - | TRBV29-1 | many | CSGASGETQYF | TGCAGCGGGGCGTCGGGGGAGACCCAGTACTTC
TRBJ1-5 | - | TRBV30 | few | CAWSVDQNQPQHF | TGTGCCTGGAGTGTAGACCAGAATCAGCCCCAGCATTTT
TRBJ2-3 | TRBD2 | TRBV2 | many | CATTPSGIGPDTQYF | TGTGCCACGACTCCAAGCGGGATAGGGCCAGATACGCAGTATTTT
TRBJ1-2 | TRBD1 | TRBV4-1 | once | CASSQDQYRGSGGYTF | TGCGCCAGCAGCCAAGATCAGTACAGGGGGTCCGGCGGCTACACCTTC
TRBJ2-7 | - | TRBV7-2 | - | CASSLDRLTLYF | TGTGCCAGCAGCCTGGACAGATTGACGTTGTACTTC
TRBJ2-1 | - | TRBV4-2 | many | CASSQESGYNEQFF | TGTGCCAGCAGCCAAGAAAGTGGTTACAATGAGCAGTTCTTC
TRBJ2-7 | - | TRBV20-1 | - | CSARDPRTPYEQYF | TGCAGTGCTAGAGATCCACGCACGCCCTACGAGCAGTACTTC
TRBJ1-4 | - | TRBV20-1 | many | CSASASTNEKLFF | TGCAGTGCTAGCGCTTCAACTAATGAAAAACTGTTTTTT
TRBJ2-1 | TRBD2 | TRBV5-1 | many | CASSLGVAGYGDEQFF | TGCGCCAGCAGCTTGGGGGTAGCGGGATATGGCGATGAGCAGTTCTTC
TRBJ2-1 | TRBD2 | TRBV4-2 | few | CASSQAGLVVSEQFF | TGTGCCAGCAGCCAAGCGGGACTAGTGGTGAGTGAGCAGTTCTTC
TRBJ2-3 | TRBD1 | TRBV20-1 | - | CSADRAPTDTQYF | TGCAGTGCGGACAGGGCCCCCACAGATACGCAGTATTTT
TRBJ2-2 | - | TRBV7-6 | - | CASSLQLAPNTGELFF | TGTGCCAGCAGCTTACAACTAGCTCCGAACACCGGGGAGCTGTTTTTT
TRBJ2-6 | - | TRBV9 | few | CASSERDLRLGANVLTF | TGTGCCAGCAGCGAACGGGACCTCCGTCTTGGGGCCAACGTCCTGACTTTC
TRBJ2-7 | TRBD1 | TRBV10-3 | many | CAISGRDRGYEQYF | TGTGCCATCAGTGGGAGGGACAGGGGGTACGAGCAGTACTTC
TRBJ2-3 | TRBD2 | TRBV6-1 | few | CASLEWTSGTDTQYF | TGTGCCAGCTTAGAGTGGACTAGCGGCACAGATACGCAGTATTTT
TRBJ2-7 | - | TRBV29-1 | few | CSVDPGVNYEQYF | TGCAGCGTTGACCCAGGGGTAAACTACGAGCAGTACTTC
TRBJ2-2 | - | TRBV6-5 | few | CASSYSRAGRELFF | TGTGCCAGCAGTTACTCACGGGCAGGGCGGGAGCTGTTTTTT
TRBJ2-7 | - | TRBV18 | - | CASSRGGIYEQYF | TGTGCCAGCTCACGAGGCGGGATCTACGAGCAGTACTTC
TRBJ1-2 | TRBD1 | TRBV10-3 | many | CAIRKMTGGEVYGYTF | TGTGCCATCAGGAAAATGACAGGGGGCGAGGTCTATGGCTACACCTTC
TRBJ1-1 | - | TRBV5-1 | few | CASSLVWGIGAEAFF | TGCGCCAGCAGCTTGGTGTGGGGAATAGGGGCTGAAGCTTTCTTT
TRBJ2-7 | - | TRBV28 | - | CASSLQAFLYEQYF | TGTGCCAGCAGTTTACAAGCGTTCCTCTACGAGCAGTACTTC